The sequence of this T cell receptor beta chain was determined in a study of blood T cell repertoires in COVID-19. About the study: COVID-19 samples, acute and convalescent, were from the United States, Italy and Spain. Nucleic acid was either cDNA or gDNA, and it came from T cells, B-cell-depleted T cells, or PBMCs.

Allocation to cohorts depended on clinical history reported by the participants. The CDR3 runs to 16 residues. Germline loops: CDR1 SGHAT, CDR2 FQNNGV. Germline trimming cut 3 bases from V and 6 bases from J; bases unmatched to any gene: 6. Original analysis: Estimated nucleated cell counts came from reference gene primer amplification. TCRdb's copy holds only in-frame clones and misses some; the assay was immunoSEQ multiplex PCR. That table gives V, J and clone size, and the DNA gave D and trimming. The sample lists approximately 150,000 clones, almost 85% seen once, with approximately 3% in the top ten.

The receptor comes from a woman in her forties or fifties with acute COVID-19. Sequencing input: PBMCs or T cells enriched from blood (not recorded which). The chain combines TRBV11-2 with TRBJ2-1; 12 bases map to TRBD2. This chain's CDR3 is CASSLSVLAGGNEQFF. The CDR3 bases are TGTGCCAGCAGCTTGTCCGTACTAGCGGGGGGCAATGAGCAGTTCTTC.